These 2 T cell receptor beta chains originate from one sample sequenced in a study of blood T cells in healthy people across ages. The use of a sample-barcoded 5' primer and a J-beta primer mix characterized a second PCR of roughly 7 to 11 cycles. TCRdb ran MiXCR on the 5' RACE reads and lists one entry per CDR3 protein. The data contain 550,000 to 750,000 distinct CDR3 sequences, about 21% of them singletons. The sequenced sample was blood. These receptors were taken from a man between 70 and 80 years old in good health.

Concerning this clonotype: One end of the junction does not line up with germline, which may come from a read error. The chain links TRBV7-7 to TRBJ2-5; D is uncertain. The CDR3 totals 13 residues. Germline CDR1 and CDR2: SSHAT and FNYEAQ (reference sequence). CDR3 protein: CASSVAQQETQYF. CDR3 DNA: TGTGCTAGCAGCGTAGCACAGCAAGAGACCCAGTACTTC.

The sample holds a few counts of this clonotype. The V call is TRBV11-1, the J call TRBJ2-4, with 11 bases identical to TRBD1. The germline gives CDR1 SGHAT, CDR2 FQDESV (reference sequence). This CDR3 has 15 residues. The V and J ends lost 5 bases and 8 bases, in that order; junction bases with no gene match: 8. CDR3 sequence: CASSTRTGGRDIQYF. DNA for the CDR3: TGTGCCAGCAGCACCAGGACAGGGGGCAGGGACATTCAGTACTTC.